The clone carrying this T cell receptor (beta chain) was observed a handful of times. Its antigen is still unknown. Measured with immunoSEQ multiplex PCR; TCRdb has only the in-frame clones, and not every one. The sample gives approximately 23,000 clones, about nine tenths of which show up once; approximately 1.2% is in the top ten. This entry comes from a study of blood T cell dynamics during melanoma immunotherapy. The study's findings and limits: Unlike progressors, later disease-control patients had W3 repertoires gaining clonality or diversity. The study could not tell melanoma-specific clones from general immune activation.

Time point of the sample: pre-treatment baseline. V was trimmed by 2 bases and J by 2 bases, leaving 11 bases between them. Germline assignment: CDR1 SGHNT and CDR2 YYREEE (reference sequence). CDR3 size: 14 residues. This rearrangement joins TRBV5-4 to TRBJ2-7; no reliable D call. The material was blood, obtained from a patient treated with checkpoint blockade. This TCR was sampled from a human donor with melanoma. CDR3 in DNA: TGTGCCAGCAGCTTTTTTAATCCTCCCTACGAGCAGTACTTC. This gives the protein CASSFFNPPYEQYF.